A single sample gave rise to the 20 T cell receptor beta chains below, sequenced in a study of shared T cell receptors in the human thymus. TCRdb's copy holds only in-frame clones and misses some; the assay was immunoSEQ multiplex PCR. The data hold about 380,000 clones, with approximately 95% observed a single time. The material sequenced was thymocytes. These receptors were obtained from a human donor.

V usage is TRBV4-3 and J usage is TRBJ2-7, with TRBD2 identical over 11 bases. The V segment lost 2 bases and the J segment 4 bases; nucleotides outside the gene matches: 7. The CDR3 consists of 16 residues. The germline V gene has CDR1 LGHNA and CDR2 YSLEER. CDR3 sequence: CASSQHSGGGLYEQYF. The CDR3 region has the DNA TGCGCCAGCAGCCAACATAGCGGGGGGGGACTATACGAGCAGTACTTC.

The gene calls are TRBV5-1 and TRBJ2-1, with 12 positions matching TRBD2. Germline CDR1 reads SGHRS; CDR2 reads YFSETQ. The trim removed 4 bases at V and 5 bases at J, leaving 4 bases unmatched. The CDR3 totals 15 residues. CDR3 loop: CASSLTSGSNNEQFF. CDR3 bases: TGCGCCAGCAGCCTGACTAGCGGGAGTAACAATGAGCAGTTCTTC. The variable domain in full, with the rest retrieved from reference TRBV5-1 and TRBJ2-1, is KAGVTQTPRYLIKTRGQQVTLSCSPISGHRSVSWYQQTPGQGLQFLFEYFSETQRNKGNFPGRFSGRQFSNSRSEMNVSTLELGDSALYLCASSLTSGSNNEQFFGPGTRLTVL.

V usage is TRBV7-2 and J usage is TRBJ2-7; TRBD2 is a possible D gene (5 bases). From germline, CDR1 is SGHTA and CDR2 FQGNSA. V shed 8 bases and J shed 9 bases, with 20 bases lying between them. The CDR3 loop spans 13 amino acids. Written as DNA, the CDR3 is TGTGCCAGCCACCTCGCGCTAGATGAGGGGCAGTACTTC. Protein sequence: CASHLALDEGQYF.

The CDR3 DNA reads as TGTGCCAGCAGCTTAGAGTCCGAAACTCGGGGCAATCAGCCCCAGCATTTT. Protein: CASSLESETRGNQPQHF. The V gene is TRBV7-2, the J gene TRBJ1-5; no firm D call. The V and J ends lost 1 base and 2 bases respectively, with 15 bases between them. CDR1 and CDR2 from the germline V gene are SGHTA and FQGNSA. The CDR3 is 17 residues long.

V is TRBV27 and J is TRBJ1-4, with D perhaps TRBD1 (5 bases). The germline CDR1 and CDR2 sequences are MNHEY and SMNVEV (reference sequence). The V end lost 5 bases, the J end lost 6 bases, and 16 bases lay between the germline ends. CDR3 length: 15 amino acids. CDR3 amino acids: CASSPRGIRDEKLFF. CDR3 coding DNA: TGTGCCAGCAGTCCTCGGGGCATTCGGGATGAAAAACTGTTTTTT.

This chain connects TRBV20-1 to TRBJ1-2; D uncertain. Trimming left V 3 bases short and J 10 bases short, with 12 bases between. CDR1 DFQATT and CDR2 SNEGSKA come from the germline V gene (reference sequence). CDR3 length: 11 amino acids. The CDR3 is CSARFGPIYTF. The CDR3 coding sequence is TGCAGTGCTAGGTTCGGCCCGATCTACACCTTC.

This chain uses TRBV27 with TRBJ2-3, with 9 bases lining up with TRBD2. The germline CDR1 and CDR2 sequences are MNHEY and SMNVEV (reference sequence). The CDR3 loop spans 16 amino acids. V shed 6 bases, J shed 1 base, and the junction held 8 bases outside the gene matches. CDR3 protein: CASRPNGTSCTDTQYF. CDR3 sequence (DNA): TGTGCCAGCAGGCCCAATGGGACTAGCTGCACAGATACGCAGTATTTT.

The chain links TRBV27 to TRBJ2-7; D call uncertain. This CDR3 region has 17 residues. Trimming took 2 bases from V and 3 from J, leaving 20 bases between them. Looked up from germline, CDR1 is MNHEY and CDR2 is SMNVEV (reference sequence). The CDR3 nucleotides are TGTGCCAGCAGTTTACCGCTTGAACTGCTAAGGGTCTACGAGCAGTACTTC. The encoded protein is CASSLPLELLRVYEQYF.

J is TRBJ2-4 and V is TRBV5-6; TRBD2 agrees at 16 bases. The germline gives CDR1 SGHDT, CDR2 YYEEEE. The CDR3 consists of 19 residues. Trimming at V came to 0 bases and at J to 9 bases, leaving 12 bases not matched to a gene. The chain's CDR3 is CASSLDLPGLAGGGGIQYF. Here the CDR3 DNA reads TGTGCCAGCAGCTTGGACCTCCCGGGACTAGCGGGAGGGGGCGGCATTCAGTACTTC.

This clone was observed once. The V gene is TRBV30, the J gene TRBJ2-5; the match to TRBD2 covers 8 bases. Trimming took 1 base from V and 3 from J; bases not matched to a gene: 10. Germline CDR1 reads GTSNPN; CDR2 reads SVGIG (reference sequence). The CDR3 extends over 16 amino acids. The CDR3 nucleotides are TGTGCCTGGAGTGAGCAAGCGGGAGCCCTGAAAGAGACCCAGTACTTC. The encoded protein is CAWSEQAGALKETQYF.

The V and J genes are TRBV5-1 and TRBJ2-2, with no clear D. The length of the CDR3 is 13 residues. The germline V gene has CDR1 SGHRS and CDR2 YFSETQ. Trimming took off 0 bases at V and 7 bases at J, with 7 bases between the two ends. The CDR3: CASSLGRLGELFF. The CDR3 coding sequence is TGCGCCAGCAGCTTGGGGCGCCTCGGGGAGCTGTTTTTT.

This chain uses TRBV7-9 with TRBJ2-7, with 10 nucleotides matching TRBD2. The CDR3 totals 17 residues. The germline V gene has CDR1 SEHNR and CDR2 FQNEAQ (reference sequence). The ends lost 0 bases at V and 5 bases at J; junction bases unmatched: 10. The CDR3 loop is CASSLALVAGGTDEQYF. The DNA of the CDR3 is TGTGCCAGCAGCTTAGCCTTGGTAGCGGGAGGTACGGACGAGCAGTACTTC.

A single count supports this clone. The chain joins TRBV19 to TRBJ1-2; D is ambiguous. The V end was cut by 5 bases, the J end by 5 bases, with 12 bases between. The CDR3 has 13 amino acids. CDR1 and CDR2 (germline): LNHDA, SQIVND (reference sequence). CDR3: CASSGGGKYGYTF. CDR3 coding DNA: TGTGCCAGTAGTGGCGGAGGGAAGTATGGCTACACCTTC.

The chain carries TRBV14 and TRBJ1-5; D may be TRBD1 (5 bases). Looked up from germline, CDR1 is SGHDN and CDR2 is FVKESK. This CDR3 is built from 23 residues. Trimming removed 1 base from V and 4 bases from J, with 35 bases in between. CDR3 sequence (DNA): TGTGCCAGCAGCCAAGGGTCAAGGAACAAGCGGGACCTTGAAAAAGGAGGGAATCAGCCCCAGCATTTT. Its translation is CASSQGSRNKRDLEKGGNQPQHF.

The chain employs TRBV7-6 and TRBJ2-2; TRBD1 agrees at 11 bases. From germline, CDR1 is SGHVS and CDR2 FNYEAQ. CDR3 length: 16 amino acids. Trimming removed 0 bases from V and 4 bases from J; junction bases left unmatched: 1. Here the CDR3 reads CASSLAGTGGTGELFF. CDR3 bases: TGTGCCAGCAGCTTAGCAGGGACAGGGGGCACCGGGGAGCTGTTTTTT.

A remark on this clone: Other DNA sequences from this sample encode an identical CDR3 as well. The chain carries TRBV7-2 and TRBJ2-7; D is ambiguous. CDR1 and CDR2 from the germline V gene are SGHTA and FQGNSA. The CDR3 has 11 amino acids. V was trimmed by 5 bases and J by 2 bases, leaving 4 bases between them. CDR3 DNA sequence: TGTGCCAGCAGCACCACCTACGAGCAGTACTTC. It specifies CASSTTYEQYF.

The V and J genes are TRBV29-1 and TRBJ1-2; D gene uncertain. Germline assignment: CDR1 SQVTM and CDR2 ANQGSEA. The CDR3 extends over 15 amino acids. Trimming took 0 bases from V and 2 from J, leaving 13 bases between them. The chain's CDR3 is CSVEDGRERNYGYTF. The CDR3 DNA reads as TGCAGCGTTGAAGACGGGCGGGAAAGGAACTATGGCTACACCTTC.

V and J are TRBV9 and TRBJ2-7, with 7 bases fitting TRBD1. The germline gives CDR1 SGDLS, CDR2 YYNGEE. With 3 bases clipped from V and 3 bases from J, the junction kept 12 bases outside the gene matches. CDR3 length: 16 amino acids. CDR3 sequence (DNA): TGTGCCAGCAGCGCCGGAGCAGACAGGGAGAGCTACGAGCAGTACTTC. This encodes CASSAGADRESYEQYF.

V and J are TRBV28 and TRBJ2-7; 10 bases match TRBD1. Germline V gene data show CDR1 as MDHEN and CDR2 as SYDVKM. The ends lost 3 bases at V and 4 bases at J; junction bases unmatched: 12. This CDR3 contains 17 residues. CDR3: CASSFPQPGQGKYEQYF. Here the CDR3 DNA reads TGTGCCAGCAGTTTCCCGCAACCGGGACAGGGGAAATACGAGCAGTACTTC. The complete variable domain, with remaining parts taken from reference TRBV28 and TRBJ2-7, reads DVKVTQSSRYLVKRTGEKVFLECVQDMDHENMFWYRQDPGLGLRLIYFSYDVKMKEKGDIPEGYSVSREKKERFSLILESASTNQTSMYLCASSFPQPGQGKYEQYFGPGTRLTVT.

The count of this clone is one. This rearrangement joins TRBV18 to TRBJ2-2; TRBD1 might be the D (6 bases). The germline V gene has CDR1 KGHSH and CDR2 LQKENI. V lost 4 bases and J lost 5, with 32 bases in between. The CDR3 length is 21 residues. The CDR3 region has the DNA TGTGCCAGCTCACGACTCAAAGGACCGAAACGGGACAACGGCCCGACCGGGGAGCTGTTTTTT. Protein: CASSRLKGPKRDNGPTGELFF. Drawing the rest from reference TRBV18 and TRBJ2-2, the complete variable domain is NAGVMQNPRHLVRRRGQEARLRCSPMKGHSHVYWYRQLPEEGLKFMVYLQKENIIDESGMPKERFSAEFPKEGPSILRIQQVVRGDSAAYFCASSRLKGPKRDNGPTGELFFGEGSRLTVL.